A single sample is the source of the 26 T cell receptor beta chains below, sequenced in a study of CD8 T cells in ankylosing spondylitis. TCRdb re-called the 5' RACE reads with MiXCR, one entry per CDR3 protein. The sample includes about 150,000 distinct CDR3 sequences, under 35% of them seen just once. Sequencing was performed on synovial fluid, either unsorted or a sorted T cell fraction (not recorded which). These TCRs come from a male donor with ankylosing spondylitis.

This clonotype was seen only a few times. The rearrangement uses TRBV9 and TRBJ2-1; TRBD2 aligns across 8 bases. The CDR3 consists of 15 residues. The germline V gene has CDR1 SGDLS and CDR2 YYNGEE. The V gene end was trimmed by 2 bases and the J gene end by 4 bases; junction bases not matched to a gene: 5. This CDR3 is CASSVGTRGYNEQFF. The DNA of the CDR3 is TGTGCCAGCAGCGTCGGGACTAGGGGTTACAATGAGCAGTTCTTC.

In this sample, this clonotype turned up many times. CDR3 sequence: CSAREARGWGTEAFF. In nucleotides, the CDR3 is TGCAGTGCTAGAGAGGCCAGGGGATGGGGCACTGAAGCTTTCTTT. The V gene is TRBV20-1, the J gene TRBJ1-1; D might be TRBD1 (6 bases). The V end was cut by 0 bases, the J end by 4 bases, with 15 bases between. Germline V gives CDR1 DFQATT, CDR2 SNEGSKA (reference sequence). This CDR3 is 15 amino acids long.

In its sample, this clonotype is medium-sized. The chain employs TRBV20-1 and TRBJ2-5, with 9 bases matching TRBD2. Germline V gives CDR1 DFQATT, CDR2 SNEGSKA (reference sequence). The junction had 8 bases not matched to a gene; V was cut back by 4 bases and J by 2 bases. This CDR3 spans 15 amino acids. CDR3 region: CSANPTSGRQETQYF. CDR3 in DNA: TGCAGTGCTAACCCCACTAGCGGGCGTCAAGAGACCCAGTACTTC.

The chain couples TRBV3-1 to TRBJ2-1, with 9 bases matching TRBD2. The germline CDR1 and CDR2 sequences are LGHDT and YNNKEL (reference sequence). CDR3 length: 15 residues. V was clipped by 1 base and J by 5 bases; unmatched bases: 3. The CDR3 here is CASSQGSGGHNEQFF. The CDR3 coding sequence is TGTGCCAGCAGCCAAGGTAGCGGGGGTCACAATGAGCAGTTCTTC.

The rearrangement links TRBV6-5 to TRBJ1-6, with D possibly matching TRBD1 (6 bases). Germline CDR1 and CDR2: MNHEY and SVGAGI. The CDR3 is 17 residues long. Between the trimmed V and J ends, which lost 0 bases and 2 bases, there was a span of 11 bases. This CDR3 is CASSYSWDITYNSPLHF. CDR3 sequence (DNA): TGTGCCAGCAGTTACTCGTGGGACATCACCTATAATTCACCCCTCCACTTT.

The V and J genes are TRBV29-1 and TRBJ2-7; D is unclear. There are 12 residues in the CDR3. Trimming stripped 7 bases from V and 5 bases from J, with 15 bases between. The germline gives CDR1 SQVTM, CDR2 ANQGSEA. The DNA for the CDR3 is TGCAGCGCCCGTGGGGATTTGGACGAGCAGTACTTC. Its protein product is CSARGDLDEQYF.

V and J are TRBV7-3 and TRBJ2-3; D is undetermined. Germline-derived CDR1 and CDR2 are SGHTA and FQGTGA. V shed 5 bases and J shed 5 bases, with 14 bases lying between them. The CDR3 has 14 residues. The CDR3 bases are TGTGCCAGCAGCACCGCCGGGCTCTTAGATACGCAGTATTTT. It specifies CASSTAGLLDTQYF.

The chain has TRBV10-3 and TRBJ1-2, with a tentative D call TRBD1 (5 bases). The CDR3 consists of 15 residues. Trimming shortened V by 7 bases and J by 7 bases, and 22 bases separated the two germline ends. Germline V CDR1 and CDR2: ENHRY, SYGVKD. CDR3 sequence: CAITGREDMTGGYTF. CDR3 sequence (DNA): TGTGCCATCACGGGCAGGGAGGACATGACCGGTGGCTACACCTTC.

The chain employs TRBV3-1 and TRBJ2-1; D may correspond to TRBD1 or TRBD2 (5 bases each). The V gene's germline CDR1 is LGHDT and CDR2 YNNKEL (reference sequence). V lost 3 bases, J lost 7 bases, and 19 bases lay in between. The CDR3 length is 16 residues. The CDR3 nucleotides read TGTGCCAGCAGCCACGGGTTTTCGGGGCGAGGGAATGAGCAGTTCTTC. This gives the protein CASSHGFSGRGNEQFF.

V usage is TRBV7-2 and J usage is TRBJ2-1; D ambiguous. Trimming stripped 1 base from V and 8 bases from J, with 12 bases between. CDR3 size: 14 residues. Germline values: CDR1 SGHTA, CDR2 FQGNSA. CDR3 coding DNA: TGTGCCAGCAGCTTAGATAGTTTGGGCGATGAGCAGTTCTTC. This translates into CASSLDSLGDEQFF. Together with reference TRBV7-2 and TRBJ2-1, the CDR3 gives the full variable domain: GAGVSQSPSNKVTEKGKDVELRCDPISGHTALYWYRQSLGQGLEFLIYFQGNSAPDKSGLPSDRFSAERTGGSVSTLTIQRTQQEDSAVYLCASSLDSLGDEQFFGPGTRLTVL.

The chain has TRBV15 and TRBJ2-3, with TRBD2 matching 11 bases. V lost 6 bases, J lost 2 bases, and 1 base stayed unmatched. This CDR3 has 14 residues. The germline gives CDR1 LNHNV, CDR2 YYDKDF (reference sequence). The CDR3 protein is CATSSGRDTDTQYF. The CDR3 region has the DNA TGTGCCACCAGTAGCGGGAGGGACACAGATACGCAGTATTTT.

This sequence joins TRBV15 and TRBJ2-3; the D gene could be TRBD1 or TRBD2 (5 bases each). The V and J ends lost 5 bases and 2 bases respectively, with 8 bases between them. Germline-derived CDR1 and CDR2 are LNHNV and YYDKDF (reference sequence). The CDR3 consists of 13 residues. The CDR3: CATSGGVTDTQYF. The CDR3 nucleotides are TGTGCCACCAGCGGGGGTGTCACAGATACGCAGTATTTT.

The CDR3 protein is CASSLGGGVGVEKLFF. The CDR3 nucleotides read TGTGCCAGCAGCTTAGGCGGGGGGGTAGGAGTCGAAAAACTGTTTTTT. The rearrangement joins TRBV7-2 to TRBJ1-4, with a possible D match to TRBD1 (5 bases). The CDR3 runs to 16 residues. Germline assignment: CDR1 SGHTA and CDR2 FQGNSA. With 1 base removed from V and 8 bases from J, the gap between germline ends came to 17 bases.

This clonotype was detected many times. The V and J genes are TRBV7-2 and TRBJ2-7; D not resolved. V was clipped by 0 bases and J by 5 bases, with 11 bases between them. The CDR3 spans 14 residues. Germline CDR1 reads SGHTA; CDR2 reads FQGNSA. Here the CDR3 reads CASSLAASSHEQYF. The CDR3 coding sequence is TGTGCCAGCAGCTTAGCGGCTAGTAGCCACGAGCAGTACTTC.

This clonotype was observed a few times. The chain links TRBV27 to TRBJ2-1; 13 nucleotides match TRBD2. The CDR3 has 17 amino acids. The V segment lost 4 bases and the J segment 8 bases; nucleotides outside the gene matches: 11. CDR1 and CDR2 from the germline V gene are MNHEY and SMNVEV (reference sequence). CDR3 sequence reads: CASSSNPRTSGGYEQFF. For the CDR3, the DNA is TGTGCCAGCAGTTCCAACCCCCGGACTAGCGGGGGTTATGAGCAGTTCTTC.

This clonotype was seen only a few times. The rearrangement links TRBV5-1 to TRBJ2-3, with TRBD2 matching 7 bases. The CDR3 is 14 residues long. The V segment lost 2 bases and the J segment 4 bases; nucleotides outside the gene matches: 4. Looked up from germline, CDR1 is SGHRS and CDR2 is YFSETQ. As DNA, the CDR3 is TGCGCCAGCAGCTTTGGGGCGGGGGCAGATACGCAGTATTTT. Encoded protein: CASSFGAGADTQYF.

The table lists this clonotype with many counts. V is TRBV6-1 and J is TRBJ1-1; D perhaps matches TRBD1 (5 bases). This CDR3 has 13 amino acids. V was shortened by 7 bases and J by 3 bases, with 12 bases between the two germline ends. Germline lookup yields CDR1 MNHNS and CDR2 SASEGT. Here the CDR3 DNA reads TGTGCCAGCAAATTCAGGGTGGACACTGAAGCTTTCTTT. Its translation is CASKFRVDTEAFF.

The chain uses TRBV7-2 and TRBJ2-3, with 8 nucleotides matching TRBD2. V dropped 1 base and J dropped 4; count of bases not matched to a gene: 4. The CDR3 totals 15 residues. The germline gives CDR1 SGHTA, CDR2 FQGNSA. CDR3 sequence: CASSLGGGPADTQYF. The CDR3 bases are TGTGCCAGCAGCTTAGGCGGGGGGCCGGCAGATACGCAGTATTTT.

This clonotype was seen more than once but under ten times. The J gene is TRBJ2-3, the V gene TRBV4-1, with 9 nucleotides matching TRBD1. CDR3 length: 14 residues. From germline, CDR1 is MGHRA and CDR2 YSYEKL. V lost 5 bases and J lost 5; bases outside the gene matches: 5. In DNA, the CDR3 is TGCGCCAGCAGCACAGGGGGCTTCGGAGATACGCAGTATTTT. Protein sequence: CASSTGGFGDTQYF.

This chain links TRBV20-1 with TRBJ1-3; unclear D gene. CDR1 is DFQATT, CDR2 SNEGSKA, per germline (reference sequence). V was cut by 6 bases and J by 0 bases, with 3 bases left in between. This CDR3 spans 11 amino acids. The chain's CDR3 is CSAFSGNTIYF. CDR3 sequence (DNA): TGCAGTGCCTTCTCTGGAAACACCATATATTTT.

The chain has TRBV20-1 and TRBJ2-7, with D maybe TRBD2 (5 bases). CDR1 and CDR2 from the germline V gene are DFQATT and SNEGSKA (reference sequence). V shed 1 base and J shed 0 bases, with 10 bases lying between them. CDR3 length: 14 amino acids. The CDR3 is CSARVPGSSYEQYF. CDR3 nucleotides: TGCAGTGCTAGAGTTCCGGGGAGCTCCTACGAGCAGTACTTC.

This clonotype was recorded many times. The rearrangement uses TRBV15 and TRBJ2-3; D remains ambiguous. Trimming removed 2 bases from V and 3 bases from J, with 6 bases in between. The CDR3 has 13 residues. Germline CDR1 reads LNHNV; CDR2 reads YYDKDF (reference sequence). CDR3 DNA: TGTGCCACCAGCAGATACGGAACAGATACGCAGTATTTT. Its translation is CATSRYGTDTQYF.

This clonotype was counted at least ten times. The chain recombines TRBV7-9 with TRBJ1-4, with D maybe TRBD1 (6 bases). The CDR3 extends over 14 amino acids. V dropped 0 bases and J dropped 7 bases, with 9 bases sitting between them. CDR1 and CDR2 (germline): SEHNR, FQNEAQ (reference sequence). CDR3 sequence reads: CASSLARGGEKLFF. In DNA form, the CDR3 reads TGTGCCAGCAGCTTAGCCAGGGGCGGTGAAAAACTGTTTTTT. Filled out from reference TRBV7-9 and TRBJ1-4, the complete variable domain reads DTGVSQNPRHKITKRGQNVTFRCDPISEHNRLYWYRQTLGQGPEFLTYFQNEAQLEKSRLLSDRFSAERPKGSFSTLEIQRTEQGDSAMYLCASSLARGGEKLFFGSGTQLSVL.

This clonotype was counted a few times. The rearrangement links TRBV7-9 to TRBJ2-5; TRBD2 matches at 9 bases. V shed 1 base and J 5 bases; nucleotides not matched to a gene: 5. The CDR3 has 15 residues. Germline V lookup: CDR1 SEHNR, CDR2 FQNEAQ (reference sequence). The CDR3 loop is CASSLGGLAGETQYF. As DNA, the CDR3 is TGTGCCAGCAGCTTAGGGGGACTAGCCGGCGAGACCCAGTACTTC.

This clonotype was counted ten times or more. The chain carries TRBV12-3 or TRBV12-4 and TRBJ1-4, with D tentatively TRBD1 (5 bases). The CDR3 contains 12 residues. V was shortened by 8 bases and J by 6 bases, with 10 bases between the two germline ends. The CDR3 region is CASGRGDEKLFF. Here the CDR3 DNA reads TGTGCCAGCGGGAGGGGCGATGAAAAACTGTTTTTT.

This clonotype showed up many times. The chain combines TRBV20-1 with TRBJ2-2; D remains unclear. The CDR3 totals 12 residues. V lost 1 base to trimming and J lost 4 bases, with 4 bases between them. Looked up from germline, CDR1 is DFQATT and CDR2 is SNEGSKA (reference sequence). The CDR3 loop reads CSARGTTGELFF. CDR3 coding DNA: TGCAGTGCTAGAGGGACCACCGGGGAGCTGTTTTTT.